A selection of T cell receptor beta chains follows, all from one sample in a study of shared clonotypes between healthy human individuals. The method was immunoSEQ multiplex PCR; TCRdb's version includes in-frame clones alone and lacks a portion of them. The data contain 150,000 to 200,000 clones, approximately 92% of them singletons. Specimen: naive CD4+ T cells sorted from blood. The receptors here all came from a young woman in good health. Both conserved end residues are part of each CDR3. D genes are given only for firm matches. Not all rows give a size; the values are once, few, many and, for expanded clones, a class.

CDR3 DNA: TGTGCCAGCAGCTTAGCGCTAGCGGGAGTCCACGAGCAGTACTTC; CDR3 protein: CASSLALAGVHEQYF; J gene: TRBJ2-7; V gene: TRBV11-1; D gene: TRBD2; clone size: NA
CDR3 DNA: TGTGCCAACGGACGGGAGGCTGATCAGCCCCAGCATTTT; CDR3 protein: CANGREADQPQHF; J gene: TRBJ1-5; V gene: TRBV10-3; D gene: NA; clone size: NA
CDR3 DNA: TGTGCCAGCAGTTTGGGGACACCGGCCTACGAGCAGTACTTC; CDR3 protein: CASSLGTPAYEQYF; J gene: TRBJ2-7; V gene: TRBV27; D gene: NA; clone size: NA
CDR3 DNA: TGCGCCAGCAGCCCGGGACAGGGTAAACACGAGCAGTACTTC; CDR3 protein: CASSPGQGKHEQYF; J gene: TRBJ2-7; V gene: TRBV5-1; D gene: TRBD1; clone size: NA
CDR3 DNA: TGTGCCAGCAGCTACACCGCGACCAACACCGGGGAGCTGTTTTTT; CDR3 protein: CASSYTATNTGELFF; J gene: TRBJ2-2; V gene: TRBV6-5; D gene: NA; clone size: NA
CDR3 DNA: TGTGCCAGCTCACCGAATGGCGACTCCTACGAGCAGTACTTC; CDR3 protein: CASSPNGDSYEQYF; J gene: TRBJ2-7; V gene: TRBV18; D gene: NA; clone size: NA
CDR3 DNA: TGTGCCAGCTCCCCGGGGAACACTGAAGCTTTCTTT; CDR3 protein: CASSPGNTEAFF; J gene: TRBJ1-1; V gene: TRBV18; D gene: NA; clone size: NA
CDR3 DNA: TGTGCCAGCAGCTTGGTACAGGGCCACGGAAACACCATATATTTT; CDR3 protein: CASSLVQGHGNTIYF; J gene: TRBJ1-3; V gene: TRBV11-2; D gene: NA; clone size: NA
CDR3 DNA: TGTGCCAGTAGTAAGGGGACTAGCGGGAGCAACAACAATGAGCAGTTCTTC; CDR3 protein: CASSKGTSGSNNNEQFF; J gene: TRBJ2-1; V gene: TRBV19; D gene: TRBD2; clone size: NA
CDR3 DNA: TGTGCCAGCAGCCGACCCCAGAACACTGAAGCTTTCTTT; CDR3 protein: CASSRPQNTEAFF; J gene: TRBJ1-1; V gene: TRBV6-5; D gene: NA; clone size: NA
CDR3 DNA: TGTGCCAGCTCCGGGACTAGCGGGCAAGAGACCCAGTACTTC; CDR3 protein: CASSGTSGQETQYF; J gene: TRBJ2-5; V gene: TRBV18; D gene: TRBD2; clone size: NA
CDR3 DNA: TGTGCCAGCTCACCACCTGGCGGGGTGGGAGCTAGCGGGAGGGCCGCGCAGTACTTC; CDR3 protein: CASSPPGGVGASGRAAQYF; J gene: TRBJ2-7; V gene: TRBV18; D gene: TRBD2; clone size: NA
CDR3 DNA: TGCGCCAGCAGCTCTAAAGGGGCTCACTACGAGCAGTACTTC; CDR3 protein: CASSSKGAHYEQYF; J gene: TRBJ2-7; V gene: TRBV5-1; D gene: NA; clone size: once
CDR3 DNA: TGTGCCAGCAGTTACAGGGGGGGCCTCTACGAGCAGTACTTC; CDR3 protein: CASSYRGGLYEQYF; J gene: TRBJ2-7; V gene: TRBV6-5; D gene: NA; clone size: NA
CDR3 DNA: TGTGCCAGCAGCCAAGCCTGGTTCGGGGGAAACTACGAGCAGTACTTC; CDR3 protein: CASSQAWFGGNYEQYF; J gene: TRBJ2-7; V gene: TRBV14; D gene: NA; clone size: NA
CDR3 DNA: TGTGCCAGCCGGCCGGGGGGGGACTATGGCTACACCTTC; CDR3 protein: CASRPGGDYGYTF; J gene: TRBJ1-2; V gene: TRBV6-6; D gene: NA; clone size: NA
CDR3 DNA: TGTGCCAGCAGTTACCCGGGGGCTTCTGGAAACACCATATATTTT; CDR3 protein: CASSYPGASGNTIYF; J gene: TRBJ1-3; V gene: TRBV6-6; D gene: NA; clone size: NA
CDR3 DNA: TGTGCCAGCTCCTTAGGGTTGAGCAATCAGCCCCAGCATTTT; CDR3 protein: CASSLGLSNQPQHF; J gene: TRBJ1-5; V gene: TRBV2; D gene: NA; clone size: few
CDR3 DNA: TGTGCCAGCAGTTTATGGGACAGGAGCTCCTACGAGCAGTACTTC; CDR3 protein: CASSLWDRSSYEQYF; J gene: TRBJ2-7; V gene: TRBV28; D gene: TRBD1; clone size: NA
CDR3 DNA: TGCGCCAGCAGCTCGTGGAACACCGGGGAGCTGTTTTTT; CDR3 protein: CASSSWNTGELFF; J gene: TRBJ2-2; V gene: TRBV5-1; D gene: NA; clone size: NA
CDR3 DNA: TGTGCCGCCGGTTACGGGGGTCGAGGCTACACCTTC; CDR3 protein: CAAGYGGRGYTF; J gene: TRBJ1-2; V gene: TRBV2; D gene: NA; clone size: few
CDR3 DNA: TGTGCCAGCAGCCTTCAAAGGACAGGCGGCTACACCTTC; CDR3 protein: CASSLQRTGGYTF; J gene: TRBJ1-2; V gene: TRBV13; D gene: TRBD1; clone size: NA
CDR3 DNA: TGTGCCACACACAGGGGGCGCGGCGAGCAGTACTTC; CDR3 protein: CATHRGRGEQYF; J gene: TRBJ2-7; V gene: TRBV28; D gene: TRBD1; clone size: NA
CDR3 DNA: TGTGCCAGCGGCCGGCCGGAGGCTTGGGAACCCCAGCATTTT; CDR3 protein: CASGRPEAWEPQHF; J gene: TRBJ1-5; V gene: TRBV28; D gene: NA; clone size: NA
CDR3 DNA: TGTGCCAGCAGTGTACAGGGCTACACTGAAGCTTTCTTT; CDR3 protein: CASSVQGYTEAFF; J gene: TRBJ1-1; V gene: TRBV2; D gene: NA; clone size: once
CDR3 DNA: TGTGCCAGCAGTCCCCCTCCAGGGTTTTTGAGCAATCAGCCCCAGCATTTT; CDR3 protein: CASSPPPGFLSNQPQHF; J gene: TRBJ1-5; V gene: TRBV28; D gene: NA; clone size: NA
CDR3 DNA: TGTGCCAGCTGGGACAGTAAAGACTCGAAGACCCAGTACTTC; CDR3 protein: CASWDSKDSKTQYF; J gene: TRBJ2-5; V gene: TRBV7-8; D gene: TRBD1; clone size: NA
CDR3 DNA: TGTGCCAGCAGTGAACCATCCGGGGTAAAGGAGACCCAGTACTTC; CDR3 protein: CASSEPSGVKETQYF; J gene: TRBJ2-5; V gene: TRBV25-1; D gene: NA; clone size: NA
CDR3 DNA: TGTGCCAGCAGCTTGCCCCCCACGGAGACGGGCCGAGAAAAACTGTTTTTT; CDR3 protein: CASSLPPTETGREKLFF; J gene: TRBJ1-4; V gene: TRBV5-4; D gene: NA; clone size: NA
CDR3 DNA: TGTGCCCTCTCGGGACTAGCGGGAGAAAAAACAGATACGCAGTATTTT; CDR3 protein: CALSGLAGEKTDTQYF; J gene: TRBJ2-3; V gene: TRBV28; D gene: TRBD2; clone size: NA
CDR3 DNA: TGTGCCAGCAGTGAAAGGCTAGCGGACTCCTACGAGCAGTACTTC; CDR3 protein: CASSERLADSYEQYF; J gene: TRBJ2-7; V gene: TRBV25-1; D gene: TRBD2; clone size: NA
CDR3 DNA: TGCAGCGTTGAAGTTTACGGGGGGCGAATGAACACTGAAGCTTTCTTT; CDR3 protein: CSVEVYGGRMNTEAFF; J gene: TRBJ1-1; V gene: TRBV29-1; D gene: NA; clone size: NA
CDR3 DNA: TGTGCCAGCAGCGTAGCTTATGGGGGTCGCTATGGCTACACCTTC; CDR3 protein: CASSVAYGGRYGYTF; J gene: TRBJ1-2; V gene: TRBV9; D gene: NA; clone size: NA
CDR3 DNA: TGTGCCAGCAGCTATTTCATTTTGGGGACTAGCGGAAGGGAGCAGTACTTC; CDR3 protein: CASSYFILGTSGREQYF; J gene: TRBJ2-7; V gene: TRBV5-4; D gene: TRBD2; clone size: once
CDR3 DNA: TGTGCCAGCAGCGACAGGGCTGGAAACACCATATATTTT; CDR3 protein: CASSDRAGNTIYF; J gene: TRBJ1-3; V gene: TRBV7-6; D gene: TRBD1; clone size: once
CDR3 DNA: TGCGCCAGCAGCTCCTCCGCCCTTTTCCGCGAGCAGTACTTC; CDR3 protein: CASSSSALFREQYF; J gene: TRBJ2-7; V gene: TRBV4-1; D gene: NA; clone size: NA
CDR3 DNA: TGTGCCAGCAGTTTTGGGCTGGATGGCTACACCTTC; CDR3 protein: CASSFGLDGYTF; J gene: TRBJ1-2; V gene: TRBV28; D gene: NA; clone size: once
CDR3 DNA: TGTGCCAGCAGTCAGGGCAGAGATTCAGTTGCAACTAATGAAAAACTGTTTTTT; CDR3 protein: CASSQGRDSVATNEKLFF; J gene: TRBJ1-4; V gene: TRBV5-8; D gene: NA; clone size: NA
CDR3 DNA: TGTGCCAGCAGCCCCAAAGGACAGGGGACAAGATCAACTAATGAAAAACTGTTTTTT; CDR3 protein: CASSPKGQGTRSTNEKLFF; J gene: TRBJ1-4; V gene: TRBV11-2; D gene: TRBD1; clone size: NA
CDR3 DNA: TGTGCCAGCAGTTTAGCAGGGACGAGCTCCTACGAGCAGTACTTC; CDR3 protein: CASSLAGTSSYEQYF; J gene: TRBJ2-7; V gene: TRBV28; D gene: NA; clone size: NA
CDR3 DNA: TGTGCCAGCAGTTACGGACAGGGGGCGAAGCAGCCCCAGCATTTT; CDR3 protein: CASSYGQGAKQPQHF; J gene: TRBJ1-5; V gene: TRBV6-5; D gene: TRBD1; clone size: NA
CDR3 DNA: TGTGCCAGCTCACCACCCACTAGCTTCAATGAGCAGTTCTTC; CDR3 protein: CASSPPTSFNEQFF; J gene: TRBJ2-1; V gene: TRBV18; D gene: NA; clone size: NA